One and the same sample provided the 20 T cell receptor beta chains below, sequenced in a study of T-cell reconstitution after alpha-beta-depleted transplantation in children. TCRbeta library preparation incorporated unique molecular identifiers. Via MiXCR, TCRdb re-called the PCR reads, giving one row per CDR3 protein. The sample has about 1,000,000 distinct CDR3 sequences, about 29% seen once. The starting material was PBMCs, mostly from graft donor cells, obtained 360 days after TCRalphabeta/CD19-depleted stem cell transplant. These receptors were obtained from a boy in the first two years of life who had a stem cell transplant for SCID, so the T cells may come from the graft donor.

This clonotype has only a few counts. J is TRBJ2-7 and V is TRBV20-1; weak D call: TRBD1 (5 bases). V was pared by 3 bases and J by 4 bases, with 10 bases between. Germline assignment: CDR1 DFQATT and CDR2 SNEGSKA (reference sequence). The CDR3 consists of 12 residues. CDR3 protein: CSARKTDYEQYF. The CDR3 region has the DNA TGCAGTGCTAGGAAGACAGATTACGAGCAGTACTTC.

The gene calls are TRBV9 and TRBJ2-6; D unresolved. CDR3 length: 18 amino acids. V shed 0 bases and J shed 0 bases, with 13 bases lying between them. CDR1 and CDR2 from the germline V gene are SGDLS and YYNGEE. CDR3 loop: CASSVDVASNSGANVLTF. The CDR3 DNA sequence: TGTGCCAGCAGCGTAGATGTGGCCAGTAACTCTGGGGCCAACGTCCTGACTTTC.

The rearrangement joins TRBV12-3 or TRBV12-4 to TRBJ1-1; D is perhaps TRBD1 (5 bases). The V end was cut by 4 bases, the J end by 7 bases, with 16 bases between. This CDR3 contains 14 residues. CDR3 amino acids: CASSSQGPRGEAFF. The CDR3 DNA is TGTGCCAGCAGTTCTCAGGGTCCCCGGGGTGAAGCTTTCTTT.

The chain combines TRBV6-1 with TRBJ1-5; the match to TRBD1 covers 9 bases. The germline CDR1 and CDR2 sequences are MNHNS and SASEGT. The V and J ends lost 1 base and 3 bases, in that order; junction bases with no gene match: 1. This CDR3 has 15 amino acids. In nucleotides, the CDR3 is TGTGCCAGCAGTGAAGGGACAGGGGTCAATCAGCCCCAGCATTTT. This codes for CASSEGTGVNQPQHF.

The CDR3 protein is CATLTGTGHEQYF. Here the CDR3 DNA reads TGTGCCACCCTAACCGGGACAGGGCACGAGCAGTACTTC. J is TRBJ2-7 and V is TRBV10-3; 9 bases match TRBD1. Germline CDR1 and CDR2: ENHRY and SYGVKD. V was pared by 10 bases and J by 5 bases, with 9 bases of the junction left unmatched. This CDR3 is 13 amino acids long.

This clonotype showed up just a few times. The chain joins TRBV6-6 to TRBJ2-7; unclear D gene. The CDR3 sequence is 13 residues long. Trimming pared 5 bases from V and 2 bases from J, leaving 10 bases between. Germline V CDR1 and CDR2: MNHNY, SVGAGI (reference sequence). The CDR3 loop reads CASSPTIAYEQYF. CDR3 bases: TGTGCCAGCAGTCCTACAATTGCCTACGAGCAGTACTTC.

This chain connects TRBV29-1 to TRBJ2-1; D tentatively fits TRBD1 or TRBD2 (7 bases each). The length of the CDR3 is 11 residues. Germline loops: CDR1 SQVTM, CDR2 ANQGSEA. V was pared by 7 bases and J by 9 bases, with 13 bases between. The chain's CDR3 is CSGFRGGEQFF. In DNA, the CDR3 is TGCAGCGGGTTCAGGGGGGGTGAGCAGTTCTTC.

This clonotype occurred a few times. J is TRBJ2-2 and V is TRBV6-6; D remains ambiguous. CDR3 size: 11 residues. CDR1 is MNHNY, CDR2 SVGAGI, per germline (reference sequence). V was clipped by 8 bases and J by 13 bases, with 14 bases between them. CDR3 sequence: CASPSVGWLFF. CDR3 bases: TGTGCCAGCCCTTCGGTCGGGTGGCTGTTTTTT.

This chain uses TRBV4-1 with TRBJ2-3; the D gene is possibly TRBD2 (6 bases). This CDR3 spans 16 amino acids. Deletions cut 4 bases from V and 2 bases from J, with 16 bases between. Germline CDR1 is MGHRA and CDR2 is YSYEKL. CDR3 nucleotides: TGCGCCAGCAGCCCCACATGGCCGGGGGACACAGATACGCAGTATTTT. Protein product: CASSPTWPGDTDTQYF.

This clonotype was observed a handful of times. The rearrangement uses TRBV12-3 or TRBV12-4 and TRBJ1-5; 7 bases are shared with TRBD1. CDR3 length equals 15 residues. J gave up 6 bases and V 6 bases, and 11 bases lay outside the gene matches. The CDR3 DNA reads as TGTGCCAGCAGGCCCGAAACAGGGGCGAGTCAGCCCCAGCATTTT. Translation gives CASRPETGASQPQHF.

This clonotype turned up a few times. The V and J genes are TRBV10-3 and TRBJ1-1; D is ambiguous. Germline CDR1 and CDR2: ENHRY and SYGVKD. The CDR3 spans 15 residues. The V gene lost 5 bases and the J gene lost 3 bases, with 16 bases spanning the gap. CDR3 nucleotide sequence: TGTGCCATCAGTCCACCCGGGGAGGCATACACTGAAGCTTTCTTT. This codes for CAISPPGEAYTEAFF.

This clonotype has a handful of counts. This CDR3 is CASSLVGSGASTGELFF. CDR3 in DNA: TGTGCCAGCAGCTTAGTAGGTAGCGGGGCCTCCACCGGGGAGCTGTTTTTT. The rearrangement joins TRBV7-2 to TRBJ2-2; 8 nucleotides match TRBD2. The CDR3 extends over 17 amino acids. Per germline, CDR1 SGHTA and CDR2 FQGNSA. Unmatched junction bases numbered 8, after V lost 1 base and J lost 4 bases.

The V and J genes are TRBV6-5 and TRBJ2-1; the D gene is possibly TRBD1 (6 bases). Germline CDR1 is MNHEY and CDR2 is SVGAGI. The CDR3 covers 15 residues. With 2 bases removed from V and 8 bases from J, the gap between germline ends came to 16 bases. The CDR3 is CASSYMPGAGYEQFF. The CDR3 DNA sequence: TGTGCCAGCAGTTACATGCCAGGGGCAGGGTATGAGCAGTTCTTC.

The V gene is TRBV20-1, the J gene TRBJ2-7, with a possible D match to TRBD2 (5 bases). Germline assignment: CDR1 DFQATT and CDR2 SNEGSKA (reference sequence). V was clipped by 7 bases and J by 1 base, with 17 bases between them. This CDR3 is 14 amino acids long. The CDR3 region has the DNA TGCAGTGGCATCCCGGTGGAGGTGTCCTACGAGCAGTACTTC. This gives the protein CSGIPVEVSYEQYF.

The rearrangement uses TRBV20-1 and TRBJ2-2, with 9 bases aligning to TRBD2. CDR1 is DFQATT, CDR2 SNEGSKA, per germline (reference sequence). V shed 3 bases and J 0 bases; nucleotides not matched to a gene: 5. The CDR3 is 16 amino acids. The CDR3 loop reads CSASKRGASNTGELFF. The CDR3 DNA is TGCAGTGCTAGTAAGCGGGGGGCCTCGAACACCGGGGAGCTGTTTTTT.

Here the CDR3 DNA reads TGCAGTGCCCCGGACAGGGGCGGGAATCAGCCCCAGCATTTT. Protein: CSAPDRGGNQPQHF. V and J are TRBV20-1 and TRBJ1-5; 9 positions agree with TRBD1. Germline V gives CDR1 DFQATT, CDR2 SNEGSKA (reference sequence). Unmatched junction bases numbered 7, after V lost 6 bases and J lost 4 bases. The CDR3 loop spans 14 amino acids.

The V call is TRBV5-6, the J call TRBJ2-5, with D maybe TRBD1 (6 bases). V gave up 3 bases and J gave up 2 bases, with 8 bases separating them. Germline CDR1 and CDR2: SGHDT and YYEEEE. CDR3 length: 13 amino acids. DNA for the CDR3: TGTGCCAGCAGCTGGGACACGCAAGAGACCCAGTACTTC. As protein: CASSWDTQETQYF.

The chain combines TRBV4-3 with TRBJ2-5; no reliable D call. Germline loops: CDR1 LGHNA, CDR2 YSLEER. The CDR3 extends over 15 amino acids. V lost 5 bases and J lost 2, with 15 bases in between. CDR3 coding DNA: TGCGCCAGCAGCTTCTGGGCGAAGCTACAAGAGACCCAGTACTTC. Translating it yields CASSFWAKLQETQYF.

This clonotype was seen only a few times. V usage is TRBV10-1 and J usage is TRBJ2-5, with a tentative D call TRBD1 (5 bases). The CDR3 runs to 14 residues. CDR1 is WNHNN and CDR2 is SYGVQD in the germline V gene (reference sequence). The ends were cut back, 0 bases at V and 5 bases at J, with 10 bases in the middle. CDR3 nucleotide sequence: TGCGCCAGCAGTGAGTCCTCAGGGATGGAGACCCAGTACTTC. Translating it yields CASSESSGMETQYF.

This clonotype has a handful of counts. The gene calls are TRBV27 and TRBJ1-2, with TRBD1 identical over 7 bases. J gave up 4 bases and V 6 bases, and 14 bases lay outside the gene matches. The CDR3 has 16 residues. The germline V gene encodes CDR1 MNHEY and CDR2 SMNVEV (reference sequence). The CDR3 here is CASRPRTGGGAYGYTF. Here the CDR3 DNA reads TGTGCCAGCAGACCCCGGACAGGTGGAGGGGCCTATGGCTACACCTTC.